The clone carrying this T cell receptor (beta chain) appeared many times. Its antigen is undetermined. V dropped 3 bases and J dropped 5; count of bases not matched to a gene: 7. Germline V gives CDR1 MGHRA, CDR2 YSYEKL. This CDR3 contains 15 residues. This entry comes from a study of neurological immune-mediated disorders. Notes on the study in general: Subjects shared no identical expanded-clone CDR3 amino acid sequences, suggesting private TCR-beta repertoires in all groups. Healthy controls had more TCR clonal expansion than multiple sclerosis, which showed the least, whereas HTLV-1-associated myelopathy showed the most.

5'RACE with 10-nucleotide random UMIs produced the cDNA. TCRdb reprocessed the 5' RACE reads via MiXCR and lists one record per CDR3 protein. The sample consists of about 38,000 distinct CDR3 sequences, roughly 10% of them appearing once. As for time point: technical triplicate 1. 2 million PBMCs stored at -80 C were the source of the unsorted libraries. The sequenced sample consisted of PBMCs. The receptor was derived from a man aged 55 to 69 with HTLV-1-associated myelopathy (HAM/TSP). The chain recombines TRBV4-1 with TRBJ2-3, with 8 bases that match TRBD2. The CDR3 coding sequence is TGCGCCAGCAGCCATAGCGGGACGAAAGGAGATACGCAGTATTTT. This translates into CASSHSGTKGDTQYF.